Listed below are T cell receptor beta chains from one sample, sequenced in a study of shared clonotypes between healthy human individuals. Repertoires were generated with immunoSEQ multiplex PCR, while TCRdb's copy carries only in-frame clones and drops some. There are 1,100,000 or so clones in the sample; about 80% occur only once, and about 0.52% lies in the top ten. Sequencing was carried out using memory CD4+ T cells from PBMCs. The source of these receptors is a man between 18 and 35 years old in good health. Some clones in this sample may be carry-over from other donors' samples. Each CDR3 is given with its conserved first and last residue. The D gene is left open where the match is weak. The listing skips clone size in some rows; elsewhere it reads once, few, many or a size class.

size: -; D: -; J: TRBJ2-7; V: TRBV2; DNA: TGTGCCAGCGGGGGGACAGTAGCCTACGAGCAGTACTTC; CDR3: CASGGTVAYEQYF
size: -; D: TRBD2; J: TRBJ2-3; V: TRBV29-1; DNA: TGCAGCGTTGTTCCTCTGGTAGCGGAGGGACTAGAGGGGACAGATACGCAGTATTTT; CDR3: CSVVPLVAEGLEGTDTQYF
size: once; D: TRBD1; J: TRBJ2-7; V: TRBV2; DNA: TGTGCCAGCAGGGGGACAGGGGGCTACGAGCAGTACTTC; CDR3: CASRGTGGYEQYF
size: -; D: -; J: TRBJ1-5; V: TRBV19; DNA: TGTGCCAGTACTAATGGGAAAGGAAATAGCAATCAGCCCCAGCATTTT; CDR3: CASTNGKGNSNQPQHF
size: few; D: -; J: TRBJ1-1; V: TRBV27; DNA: TGTGCCAGCAGTTTACAAACCACAGGGAACACTGAAGCTTTCTTT; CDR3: CASSLQTTGNTEAFF
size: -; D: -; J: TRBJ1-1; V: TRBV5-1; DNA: TGCGCCAGCGGATTAAACGCTGGGACGAACACTGAAGCTTTCTTT; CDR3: CASGLNAGTNTEAFF
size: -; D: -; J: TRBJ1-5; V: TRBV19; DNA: TGTGCCAGTAGTATGGCAGGGGGCAATCAGCCCCAGCATTTT; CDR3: CASSMAGGNQPQHF
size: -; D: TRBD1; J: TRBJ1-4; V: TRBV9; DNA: TGTGCCAGCAGCGTAAAGGGGACAGGGGGAGAAAAACTGTTTTTT; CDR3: CASSVKGTGGEKLFF
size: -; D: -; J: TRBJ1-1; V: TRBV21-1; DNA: TGTGCCAGCAGCAAGGTGTTGAACACTGAAGCTTTCTTT; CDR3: CASSKVLNTEAFF
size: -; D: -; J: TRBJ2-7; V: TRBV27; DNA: TGTGCCAGCAGTTTATCGAGGGCAGCTCACGAGCAGTACTTC; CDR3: CASSLSRAAHEQYF
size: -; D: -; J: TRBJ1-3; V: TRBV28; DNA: TGTGCCAGCAGTTTTAATCGTCCTACTGGAAACACCATATATTTT; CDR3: CASSFNRPTGNTIYF
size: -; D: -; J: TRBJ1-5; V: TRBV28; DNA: TGTGCCAGCACTAGGGACCAAAATCAGCCCCAGCATTTT; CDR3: CASTRDQNQPQHF
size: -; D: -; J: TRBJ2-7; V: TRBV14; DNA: TGTGCCAGCAGCCATTCGTACGAGCAGTACTTC; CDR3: CASSHSYEQYF
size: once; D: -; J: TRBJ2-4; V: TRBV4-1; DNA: TGCGCCAGCAGCCAACAGGAAAACATTCAGTACTTC; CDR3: CASSQQENIQYF
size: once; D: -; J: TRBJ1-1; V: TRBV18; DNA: TGTGCCAGCCGAAAACGGAACACTGAAGCTTTCTTT; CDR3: CASRKRNTEAFF
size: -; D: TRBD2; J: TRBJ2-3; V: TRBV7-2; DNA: TGTGCCAGCAGGTCCTATAGCGGGAGGGCCAACACAGATACGCAGTATTTT; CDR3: CASRSYSGRANTDTQYF
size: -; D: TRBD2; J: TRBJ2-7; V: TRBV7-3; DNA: TGTGCCAGCAGCTTCCAGCGGGGCTCCTACGAGCAGTACTTC; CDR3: CASSFQRGSYEQYF
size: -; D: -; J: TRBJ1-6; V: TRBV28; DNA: TGTGCCAGCAGATTCCCCGGCGAGGAAGCACCCCTCCACTTT; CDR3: CASRFPGEEAPLHF
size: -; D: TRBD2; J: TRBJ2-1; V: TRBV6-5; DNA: TGTGCCAGCAGTTACTTAGCGGGGAGCTCCTACAATGAGCAGTTCTTC; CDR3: CASSYLAGSSYNEQFF
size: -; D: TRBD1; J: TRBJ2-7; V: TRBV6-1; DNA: TGTGCCAGCAGTGCCTCCGGGACAGGGGCTCAGCAGTACTTC; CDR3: CASSASGTGAQQYF
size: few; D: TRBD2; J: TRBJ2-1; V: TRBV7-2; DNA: TGTGCCAGCAGCAGACTAGCGGGAGAGGCGGATGAGCAGTTCTTC; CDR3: CASSRLAGEADEQFF
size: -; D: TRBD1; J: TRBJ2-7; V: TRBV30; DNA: TGTGCCTGCATAAAAAAAGGACAGGGGGCGGGAGAGCAGTACTTC; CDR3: CACIKKGQGAGEQYF
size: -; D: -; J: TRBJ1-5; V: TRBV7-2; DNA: TGTGCCAGCAGCATAGACCGGGATCAGCCCCAGCATTTT; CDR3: CASSIDRDQPQHF
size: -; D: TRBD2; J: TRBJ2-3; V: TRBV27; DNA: TGTGCCAGCAAAATCGGACTAGCAGGCGCAGGTACGCAGTATTTT; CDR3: CASKIGLAGAGTQYF
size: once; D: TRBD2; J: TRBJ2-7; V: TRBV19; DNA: TGTGCCAGTAGTATCACTAGCGGGAGGATAGACGAGCAGTACTTC; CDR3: CASSITSGRIDEQYF
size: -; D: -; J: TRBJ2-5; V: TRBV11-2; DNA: TGTGCCAGCAGCTTAGAGGGTCGGCCACAAGAGACCCAGTACTTC; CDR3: CASSLEGRPQETQYF
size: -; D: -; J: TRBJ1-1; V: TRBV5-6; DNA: TGTGCCAGCAGCTCCGACCAGAACACTGAAGCTTTCTTT; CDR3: CASSSDQNTEAFF
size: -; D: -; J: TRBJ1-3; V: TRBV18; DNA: TGTGCCAGCGGCGTCCCGACCGGGGGGGCCTCTGGAAACACCATATATTTT; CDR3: CASGVPTGGASGNTIYF
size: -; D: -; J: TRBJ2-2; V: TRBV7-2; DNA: TGTGCCAGCAGCCAGTCGCCTACGTTAGGTTACGGGGAGCTGTTTTTT; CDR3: CASSQSPTLGYGELFF
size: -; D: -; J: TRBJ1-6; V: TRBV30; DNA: TGTGCCTGGAGTAGGCAGCTTGATTCACCCCTCCACTTT; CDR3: CAWSRQLDSPLHF
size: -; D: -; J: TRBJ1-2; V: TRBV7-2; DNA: TGTGCCAGCAGACCGGCCGACGGGGCTTATGGCTACACCTTC; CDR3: CASRPADGAYGYTF
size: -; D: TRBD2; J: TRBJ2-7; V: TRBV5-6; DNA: TGTGCCAGCAGCTTGGTCGCGGGGGTCCGAGCGGGAGGCGAGCAGTACTTC; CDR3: CASSLVAGVRAGGEQYF
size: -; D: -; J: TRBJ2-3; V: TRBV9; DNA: TGTGCCAGCAGCGTGTTGGACTTCTCCCCGGGAGATACGCAGTATTTT; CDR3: CASSVLDFSPGDTQYF
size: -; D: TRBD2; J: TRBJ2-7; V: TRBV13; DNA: TGTGCCAGCAGCTTAACGGGAGGCCCCACCTACGAGCAGTACTTC; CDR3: CASSLTGGPTYEQYF
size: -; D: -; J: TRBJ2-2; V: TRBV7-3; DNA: TGTGCCAGCAGCTTAGGAAACCGCGTCTCCGGGGAGCTGTTTTTT; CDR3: CASSLGNRVSGELFF
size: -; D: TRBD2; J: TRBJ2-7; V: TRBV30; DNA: TGTGCCTTCAGTGCGGGAGTCCCCGTCCAGCAGTACTTC; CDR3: CAFSAGVPVQQYF
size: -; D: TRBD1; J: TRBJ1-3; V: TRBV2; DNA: TGTGCCAGCAGACACACAGGGGGAACGGGAAACACCATATATTTT; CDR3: CASRHTGGTGNTIYF
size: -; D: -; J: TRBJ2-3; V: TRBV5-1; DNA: TGCGCCAGCAGCTTTACCACGGGCGGAGGTACAGATACGCAGTATTTT; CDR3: CASSFTTGGGTDTQYF
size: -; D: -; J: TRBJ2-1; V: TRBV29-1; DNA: TGCAGCGTTAGTCCAGCAGTCAATGAGCAGTTCTTC; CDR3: CSVSPAVNEQFF
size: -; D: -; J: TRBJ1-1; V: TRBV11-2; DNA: TGTGCCAGCGGGGGGGGGATTAACATGAACACTGAAGCTTTCTTT; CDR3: CASGGGINMNTEAFF
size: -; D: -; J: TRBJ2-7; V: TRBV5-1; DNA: TGCGCCAGCAGCTTGGGGGGTGCCTCCTACGAGCAGTACTTC; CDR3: CASSLGGASYEQYF
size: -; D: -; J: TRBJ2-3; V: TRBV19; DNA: TGTGCCAGTACCGGCGGGGGCCGGAACACAGATACGCAGTATTTT; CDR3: CASTGGGRNTDTQYF
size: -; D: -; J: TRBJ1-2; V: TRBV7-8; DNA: TGTGCCAGCAGCGAGAGGGAGGGGGCTAACTATGGCTACACCTTC; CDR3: CASSEREGANYGYTF
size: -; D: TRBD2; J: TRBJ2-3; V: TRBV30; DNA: TGTGCCTGGAGTTCGGGGCTAGCGGCTCGGGATACGCAGTATTTT; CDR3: CAWSSGLAARDTQYF
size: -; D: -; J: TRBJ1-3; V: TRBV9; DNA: TGTGCCAGCAGCGCCTCCACAGGTAGACCTGGAAACACCATATATTTT; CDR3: CASSASTGRPGNTIYF
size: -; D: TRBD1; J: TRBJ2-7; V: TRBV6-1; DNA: TGTGCCAGCAGTGAAACTTCAGGGGGCTTC; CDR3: CASSETSGGF